The 7 T cell receptor beta chains given below trace back to one sample, sequenced in a study of blood T cell repertoires in COVID-19. This table comes from immunoSEQ multiplex PCR, and its TCRdb copy is limited to in-frame clones, with some not included. In the table there are some 110,000 clones, approximately 85% of which are singletons. The sample was peripheral blood. The receptors come from a human donor in a cohort sampled during active COVID-19.

This clone has more than one count but fewer than ten. The chain couples TRBV5-1 to TRBJ2-7; the match to TRBD1 covers 7 bases. The CDR3 has 16 amino acids. The germline CDR1 and CDR2 sequences are SGHRS and YFSETQ. V shed 4 bases, J shed 5 bases, and the junction held 15 bases outside the gene matches. The CDR3 sequence is CASSPASGTVIHEQYF. CDR3 nucleotides: TGCGCCAGCAGCCCGGCCTCCGGGACAGTTATTCACGAGCAGTACTTC.

Of note for this clone: The same CDR3 also results from other DNA sequences found in this sample. The V call is TRBV20-1, the J call TRBJ2-1; D is ambiguous. Germline V lookup: CDR1 DFQATT, CDR2 SNEGSKA (reference sequence). With 5 bases removed from V and 3 bases from J, the gap between germline ends came to 5 bases. The CDR3 totals 11 residues. The CDR3 DNA follows: TGCAGTGCTCCCTTCTACAATGAGCAGTTCTTC. Its protein product is CSAPFYNEQFF.

The chain recombines TRBV28 with TRBJ1-2; 7 nucleotides line up with TRBD1. CDR1 and CDR2 from the germline V gene are MDHEN and SYDVKM. The V gene end was trimmed by 3 bases and the J gene end by 4 bases; junction bases not matched to a gene: 14. CDR3 length: 17 residues. CDR3 amino acids: CASSFSPRDRSRYGYTF. DNA for the CDR3: TGTGCCAGCAGTTTTAGCCCTCGGGACAGAAGTCGCTATGGCTACACCTTC.

V usage is TRBV5-1 and J usage is TRBJ2-1, with 8 bases lining up with TRBD2. There are 14 residues in the CDR3. Germline V gene sequence: CDR1 SGHRS, CDR2 YFSETQ. V dropped 5 bases and J dropped 6; count of bases not matched to a gene: 7. The CDR3 reads CASRSGSGPNEQFF. DNA of the CDR3: TGCGCCAGCAGGAGCGGGAGTGGCCCCAATGAGCAGTTCTTC.

The chain links TRBV9 to TRBJ2-2, with 7 bases lining up with TRBD2. The CDR3 has 15 residues. V lost 4 bases, J lost 2 bases, and 5 bases stayed unmatched. The germline CDR1 and CDR2 sequences are SGDLS and YYNGEE. The CDR3 DNA is TGTGCCAGCAGCTTCGGGGGGAGCAACACCGGGGAGCTGTTTTTT. This sequence encodes CASSFGGSNTGELFF.

The rearrangement links TRBV27 to TRBJ2-3; 7 bases align to TRBD1. Germline loops: CDR1 MNHEY, CDR2 SMNVEV (reference sequence). This CDR3 is 17 amino acids long. Unmatched junction bases numbered 11, after V lost 5 bases and J lost 0 bases. CDR3 in DNA: TGTGCCAGCAGTACGCCCCCCGTGACAGGGAGCACAGATACGCAGTATTTT. It is translated as CASSTPPVTGSTDTQYF.

The chain links TRBV10-2 to TRBJ1-4; D is perhaps TRBD1 (6 bases). This CDR3 contains 15 residues. V was cut by 6 bases and J by 0 bases, with 11 bases left in between. Germline V gives CDR1 WSHSY, CDR2 SAAADI. As DNA, the CDR3 is TGCGCCAGCAGGGACAGTCTTGCAACTAATGAAAAACTGTTTTTT. Its protein is CASRDSLATNEKLFF.